A selection of T cell receptor beta chains follows, all from one sample in a study of T cells in tuberculosis. Profiled with immunoSEQ multiplex PCR; TCRdb holds only in-frame clones, not every one. This sample has around 10,000 clones; 94% occur once, and the top ten carry 10% to 15%. Sequencing was done on a sample of PBMCs. The receptors shown here come from an adult with tuberculosis. CDR3s leave out the opening cysteine and the closing phenylalanine or tryptophan. A row's size may be missing; if present it is once, few, many or a size class.

.	TRBJ1-1	TRBV19	ASSDFLDRRNTEAF
.	TRBJ2-7	TRBV7-8	ASSLVVDLPYEQY
.	TRBJ2-5	TRBV9	ASSLSPLSRGSAQY
.	TRBJ1-2	TRBV28	ASSFGLVRGGYT
.	TRBJ1-2	TRBV27	ASSLKAGDGYT
.	TRBJ2-5	TRBV5-5	ASSSLAVQETQY
.	TRBJ2-1	TRBV7-3	ASSLWSSGGNNEQF
.	TRBJ1-1	TRBV19	ASSPQGFTEAF
once	TRBJ2-5	TRBV2	ASKPSGGRETQY
.	TRBJ2-3	TRBV6-1	ASTLAVLPDTQY
.	TRBJ2-1	TRBV7-8	ASSPQRERLAYNEQF
.	TRBJ2-1	TRBV9	ASSAPRRGGPDEQF
.	TRBJ1-3	TRBV5-1	ASSSGTGAGNTIY
.	TRBJ2-3	TRBV6-4	ASRPHPRETKGDTQY
.	TRBJ1-2	TRBV29-1	SASRQVYGYT
.	TRBJ1-6	TRBV6-1	ASNMNSPLH
.	TRBJ1-5	TRBV6-9	ASSLGDRNQPQH
.	TRBJ2-7	TRBV10-3	AISDGGAYEQY
.	TRBJ2-7	TRBV6-5	ASSYDRTPPYEQY
once	TRBJ1-4	TRBV30	AWSVEDSFNEKLF
.	TRBJ2-7	TRBV5-1	ASTQTGQGMREQY
once	TRBJ2-1	TRBV7-2	ASSPGLARRGEQF
.	TRBJ1-1	TRBV4-1	ASSRPDSIDTEAF